The 31 T cell receptor beta chains in this list originate from one sample, sequenced in a study of blood T cell repertoires in COVID-19. Here immunoSEQ multiplex PCR was the method, and the copy in TCRdb shows in-frame clones only, minus some. This table holds roughly 13,000 clones, about 73% found once. Sequenced material: peripheral blood. The receptors originated from a boy aged 2 to 9 with active or convalescent COVID-19.

The CDR3 DNA sequence: TGTGCCAGTAGCAGTATAGGGACAGGGGAGTACGAGCAGTACTTC. Protein product: CASSSIGTGEYEQYF. The chain combines TRBV19 with TRBJ2-7, with TRBD1 matching 10 bases. The CDR3 contains 15 residues. J was trimmed by 4 bases and V by 6 bases; bases with no gene match: 9. Germline assignment: CDR1 LNHDA and CDR2 SQIVND (reference sequence).

As DNA, the CDR3 is TGTGCCAGCAGCCTGAGCGGGACCTTAGATACGCAGTATTTT. This sequence encodes CASSLSGTLDTQYF. The rearrangement uses TRBV7-2 and TRBJ2-3; 7 bases fit TRBD2. CDR1 and CDR2 (germline): SGHTA, FQGNSA. V was clipped by 5 bases and J by 5 bases; unmatched bases: 7. The CDR3 sequence is 14 residues long. Full variable domain (missing parts from reference TRBV7-2 and TRBJ2-3): GAGVSQSPSNKVTEKGKDVELRCDPISGHTALYWYRQSLGQGLEFLIYFQGNSAPDKSGLPSDRFSAERTGGSVSTLTIQRTQQEDSAVYLCASSLSGTLDTQYFGPGTRLTVL.

The chain couples TRBV7-3 to TRBJ2-2; D is possibly TRBD1 (5 bases). This CDR3 contains 16 residues. Trimming took 4 bases from V and 0 from J, leaving 12 bases between them. Germline V CDR1 and CDR2: SGHTA, FQGTGA. This CDR3 reads CASSSRQGSNTGELFF. The CDR3 region has the DNA TGTGCCAGCAGCTCCCGGCAGGGATCGAACACCGGGGAGCTGTTTTTT. The complete variable domain, with remaining parts taken from reference TRBV7-3 and TRBJ2-2, reads GAGVSQTPSNKVTEKGKYVELRCDPISGHTALYWYRQSLGQGPEFLIYFQGTGAADDSGLPNDRFFAVRPEGSVSTLKIQRTERGDSAVYLCASSSRQGSNTGELFFGEGSRLTVL.

This clone was seen only a few times. This chain uses TRBV2 with TRBJ2-5; 7 nucleotides agree with TRBD2. The V segment lost 8 bases and the J segment 1 base; nucleotides outside the gene matches: 10. The CDR3 is 15 amino acids. Germline lookup yields CDR1 SNHLY and CDR2 FYNNEI. In DNA form, the CDR3 reads TGTGCCAGCGAAGGAAGGCTAGCGGTCCAAGAGACCCAGTACTTC. The encoded protein is CASEGRLAVQETQYF.

This clone was detected only once. This chain uses TRBV7-2 with TRBJ2-7; 10 nucleotides align to TRBD2. In germline, CDR1 is SGHTA, CDR2 FQGNSA. The CDR3 length is 15 residues. The ends lost 4 bases at V and 3 bases at J; junction bases unmatched: 6. CDR3: CASSSRTSGGYEQYF. DNA of the CDR3: TGTGCCAGCAGCTCCCGGACTAGCGGAGGCTACGAGCAGTACTTC.

V and J are TRBV18 and TRBJ1-2; possibly TRBD1 for D (6 bases). The CDR3 is 14 residues long. V was pared by 4 bases and J by 1 base, with 10 bases between. Germline V gene data show CDR1 as KGHSH and CDR2 as LQKENI. CDR3 sequence reads: CASSLRDNNYGYTF. The DNA for the CDR3 is TGTGCCAGCTCACTCAGGGACAATAACTATGGCTACACCTTC.

The CDR3 DNA reads TGTGCCAGCAGCTCATCACAGGGGGCCGTCACTGAAGCTTTCTTT. Amino acid sequence: CASSSSQGAVTEAFF. The chain joins TRBV7-9 to TRBJ1-1, with TRBD1 matching over 9 bases. The germline V gene encodes CDR1 SEHNR and CDR2 FQNEAQ (reference sequence). The CDR3 totals 15 residues. V gave up 4 bases and J gave up 4 bases; unmatched junction bases: 7.

This sequence joins TRBV6-5 and TRBJ1-1, with D possibly matching TRBD1 (6 bases). CDR1 and CDR2 from the germline V gene are MNHEY and SVGAGI. This CDR3 comprises 12 residues. V lost 6 bases to trimming and J lost 7 bases, with 12 bases between them. The CDR3 sequence: CASRIRQDEAFF. The CDR3 DNA reads as TGTGCCAGCAGAATCAGACAGGATGAAGCTTTCTTT.

The rearrangement links TRBV5-8 to TRBJ2-1, with TRBD1 matching 8 bases. The J segment lost 6 bases and the V segment lost 9 bases, leaving 8 bases of the junction unmatched. Germline lookup yields CDR1 SGHTS and CDR2 YDEGEE. This CDR3 has 13 amino acids. For the CDR3, the DNA is TGTGCCACCCGCAAGACAGGGGTCAATGAGCAGTTCTTC. It translates to CATRKTGVNEQFF.

V usage is TRBV4-2 and J usage is TRBJ2-7; maybe TRBD1 (5 bases). There are 15 residues in the CDR3. CDR1 and CDR2 (germline): LGHNA, YNFKEQ. Trimming took off 5 bases at V and 0 bases at J, with 14 bases between the two ends. In DNA form, the CDR3 reads TGTGCCAGCAGCTTCGGACACCCGGACTCCTACGAGCAGTACTTC. Its translation: CASSFGHPDSYEQYF.

This clone was seen more than once but under ten times. This chain links TRBV30 with TRBJ1-6; 7 bases line up with TRBD1. Germline trimming cut 6 bases from V and 10 bases from J; bases unmatched to any gene: 9. Germline loops: CDR1 GTSNPN, CDR2 SVGIG (reference sequence). The CDR3 spans 13 residues. CDR3 nucleotides: TGTGCCTGTCAAAGGGGGCAGGGATCACCCCTCCACTTT. Residues: CACQRGQGSPLHF.

The V and J genes are TRBV5-5 and TRBJ1-6, with no clear D. Germline V lookup: CDR1 SGHKS, CDR2 YYEKEE (reference sequence). CDR3 length: 14 residues. The ends were cut back, 3 bases at V and 7 bases at J, with 11 bases in the middle. The CDR3 sequence is CASSSPDWNSPLHF. Written as DNA, the CDR3 is TGTGCCAGCAGCTCCCCGGACTGGAATTCACCCCTCCACTTT.

This clone was seen just once. The chain carries TRBV18 and TRBJ2-3; no clear D. In germline, CDR1 is KGHSH, CDR2 LQKENI. This CDR3 region has 10 residues. Trimming pared 5 bases from V and 7 bases from J, leaving 4 bases between. The CDR3 loop reads CASSFNTQYF. The CDR3 bases are TGTGCCAGCTCATTTAATACGCAGTATTTT.

V is TRBV7-9 and J is TRBJ2-6; 7 bases agree with TRBD1. With V trimmed by 7 bases and J by 1 base, 4 bases remained unmatched. Germline V gene lookup returns CDR1 SEHNR and CDR2 FQNEAQ (reference sequence). The CDR3 covers 15 residues. CDR3 residues: CASTLTGSGANVLTF. The CDR3 DNA follows: TGTGCCAGCACCTTGACAGGGTCTGGGGCCAACGTCCTGACTTTC.

DNA for the CDR3: TGTGCCAGCAGCCCCCGGTTCGGTTACGAGCAGTACTTC. Protein product: CASSPRFGYEQYF. The chain is built from TRBV5-8 and TRBJ2-7, with no clear D. V was pared by 4 bases and J by 4 bases, with 12 bases between. The CDR3 runs 13 residues. Germline lookup yields CDR1 SGHTS and CDR2 YDEGEE.

The chain links TRBV9 to TRBJ1-5; possible D gene TRBD1, 6 bases. Trimming shortened V by 4 bases and J by 3 bases, and 11 bases separated the two germline ends. The CDR3 length is 14 residues. Germline V gene data show CDR1 as SGDLS and CDR2 as YYNGEE. The CDR3 is CASSPGQTNQPQHF. CDR3 nucleotides: TGTGCCAGCAGCCCCGGACAGACCAATCAGCCCCAGCATTTT.

The chain uses TRBV18 and TRBJ2-3; D not resolved. Germline V lookup: CDR1 KGHSH, CDR2 LQKENI. The length of the CDR3 is 15 residues. With 3 bases removed from V and 5 bases from J, the gap between germline ends came to 15 bases. CDR3 coding DNA: TGTGCCAGCTCACCGGTTAATTCGGTGAAAGATACGCAGTATTTT. Encoded protein: CASSPVNSVKDTQYF.

This clone counts as medium-sized. This chain joins TRBV20-1 and TRBJ2-5; possible D gene TRBD1, 6 bases. CDR1 is DFQATT, CDR2 SNEGSKA, per germline (reference sequence). Trimming cost V 3 bases and J 4 bases, with 21 bases left between them. This CDR3 spans 16 amino acids. CDR3 sequence (DNA): TGCAGTGCTAGTCCAAAGCCACCGGGCAGGGGAGAGACCCAGTACTTC. This codes for CSASPKPPGRGETQYF.

The rearrangement uses TRBV28 and TRBJ1-5; 9 nucleotides match TRBD1. V was clipped by 6 bases and J by 8 bases; unmatched bases: 8. The CDR3 consists of 14 residues. CDR1 and CDR2 (germline): MDHEN, SYDVKM. CDR3 DNA sequence: TGTGCCAGCAGGGAGGGGACAGGGAGGGAGCCCCAGCATTTT. Translated, it gives CASREGTGREPQHF.

The chain carries TRBV7-9 and TRBJ2-3; D not resolved. V was pared by 2 bases and J by 6 bases, with 9 bases between. The CDR3 is 13 residues long. From germline, CDR1 is SEHNR and CDR2 FQNEAQ (reference sequence). In nucleotides, the CDR3 is TGTGCCAGCAGCTTAAATAGTTTGGATACGCAGTATTTT. Its protein product is CASSLNSLDTQYF. Looking up the rest from reference TRBV7-9 and TRBJ2-3 gives the full variable domain: DTGVSQNPRHKITKRGQNVTFRCDPISEHNRLYWYRQTLGQGPEFLTYFQNEAQLEKSRLLSDRFSAERPKGSFSTLEIQRTEQGDSAMYLCASSLNSLDTQYFGPGTRLTVL.

For this clone: The same CDR3 also results from other DNA sequences found in this sample. The chain joins TRBV29-1 to TRBJ1-2; D is unresolved. V dropped 5 bases and J dropped 4 bases, with 8 bases sitting between them. CDR3 length: 11 residues. CDR1 and CDR2 (germline): SQVTM, ANQGSEA. CDR3 residues: CSVSEGYGYTF. The DNA for the CDR3 is TGCAGCGTTTCGGAGGGCTATGGCTACACCTTC.

This chain joins TRBV5-1 and TRBJ2-5, with TRBD1 matching 7 bases. V gave up 0 bases and J gave up 4 bases; unmatched junction bases: 6. This CDR3 region has 15 residues. Per the germline V gene, CDR1 is SGHRS and CDR2 is YFSETQ. This CDR3 reads CASSLAGSGGETQYF. The CDR3 DNA reads as TGCGCCAGCAGCTTGGCCGGTTCAGGGGGAGAGACCCAGTACTTC.

V and J are TRBV19 and TRBJ2-7; 13 bases line up with TRBD2. The CDR3 spans 15 residues. Germline-derived CDR1 and CDR2 are LNHDA and SQIVND (reference sequence). V dropped 5 bases and J dropped 4; count of bases not matched to a gene: 5. The CDR3 region is CASSDRTSGSYEQYF. The CDR3 DNA reads TGTGCCAGTAGTGACCGGACTAGCGGGAGTTACGAGCAGTACTTC.

V gene TRBV7-2 combines with J gene TRBJ2-3; possibly TRBD1 for D (6 bases). This CDR3 spans 15 amino acids. V was pared by 5 bases and J by 9 bases, with 21 bases between. Germline loops: CDR1 SGHTA, CDR2 FQGNSA. The CDR3 nucleotides read TGTGCCAGCAGCGCCAACAGGGTTTCAAGAGGCACGCAGTATTTT. Translated, it gives CASSANRVSRGTQYF.

By sample share, this clone is medium-sized. The genes are TRBV29-1 and TRBJ1-1, with 8 bases matching TRBD1. Germline V gene sequence: CDR1 SQVTM, CDR2 ANQGSEA. The CDR3 runs 13 residues. V was clipped by 3 bases and J by 6 bases; unmatched bases: 6. CDR3 DNA sequence: TGCAGCGTTGATCAACAGGGGGGACCTGAAGCTTTCTTT. The encoded protein is CSVDQQGGPEAFF.

The J gene is TRBJ1-6, the V gene TRBV3-1 (or the pseudogene TRBV3-2), with 7 bases fitting TRBD1. The V gene's germline CDR1 is LGHDT and CDR2 YNNKEL (reference sequence). With 6 bases clipped from V and 7 bases from J, the junction kept 9 bases outside the gene matches. The CDR3 has 15 amino acids. The CDR3 sequence: CASRHTGAGNSPLHF. CDR3 bases: TGTGCCAGCAGACATACAGGGGCGGGGAATTCACCCCTCCACTTT.

This sequence joins TRBV14 and TRBJ1-1; D uncertain. V was clipped by 4 bases and J by 0 bases, with 6 bases between them. CDR3 length: 13 amino acids. The V gene's germline CDR1 is SGHDN and CDR2 FVKESK. The CDR3, as DNA: TGTGCCAGCAGCCCACAGATGAACACTGAAGCTTTCTTT. This sequence encodes CASSPQMNTEAFF.

The chain joins TRBV6-6 to TRBJ2-7; unclear D gene. Trimming stripped 6 bases from V and 3 bases from J, with 6 bases between. The CDR3 covers 11 residues. Germline assignment: CDR1 MNHNY and CDR2 SVGAGI (reference sequence). The CDR3 loop is CASSLNYEQYF. As DNA, the CDR3 is TGTGCCAGCAGCCTAAACTACGAGCAGTACTTC.

This clone was recorded a few times. The rearrangement joins TRBV18 to TRBJ1-6; D not resolved. This CDR3 has 14 residues. The germline V and J ends were trimmed by 2 bases and 7 bases, with 9 bases remaining between them. Germline loops: CDR1 KGHSH, CDR2 LQKENI. CDR3 in DNA: TGTGCCAGCTCACCAGCTTCTAGCAATTCACCCCTCCACTTT. It is translated as CASSPASSNSPLHF.

This clone rates as medium-sized. The V gene is TRBV7-9, the J gene TRBJ2-7; 7 nucleotides align to TRBD1. With V trimmed by 1 base and J by 6 bases, 6 bases remained unmatched. The CDR3 length is 14 residues. Per the germline V gene, CDR1 is SEHNR and CDR2 is FQNEAQ (reference sequence). CDR3 in amino acids: CASSLEGAGSEQYV. Written as DNA, the CDR3 is TGTGCCAGCAGCTTAGAGGGGGCAGGGTCCGAGCAGTACGTC.

CDR3 coding DNA: TGCGCCAGCAGCCCACAGACTAACTATGGCTACACCTTC. Amino acids: CASSPQTNYGYTF. The chain joins TRBV5-1 to TRBJ1-2; D is ambiguous. CDR3 length: 13 residues. Germline assignment: CDR1 SGHRS and CDR2 YFSETQ. V was clipped by 4 bases and J by 0 bases, with 7 bases between them.